This T cell receptor (beta chain) was retrieved from a study of OX40 agonist ivuxolimab in advanced cancers. A note on the overall study: The costimulatory receptor OX40 (CD134) was targeted by ivuxolimab, a fully human IgG2 agonistic monoclonal antibody. In the dose-escalation cohort, 70% to 85% of patients were male, and the mean age was roughly 60 years with a range of roughly 23 to 79. The monotherapy dose-escalation portion (N of about 50 patients) of the phase I ivuxolimab trial is reported in the paper. Patients were allowed to have had prior anti-PD-1, anti-PD-L1 or anti-CTLA-4 therapy, and less than 45% of the dose-escalation patients had previously received checkpoint inhibitors. Partial responses were achieved by three dose-escalation patients, of whom one had hepatocellular carcinoma and two had cutaneous melanoma. Peripheral TCRbeta sequencing aimed to test whether ivuxolimab altered TCR sequence diversity and caused clonal T-cell expansion. Of the approximately 50 dose-escalation patients, hepatocellular carcinoma was present in approximately 20, melanoma in approximately 15, renal cell carcinoma in 9 and head and neck cancer in 9. Intravenous ivuxolimab was administered to patients every 2 weeks at six dose levels: 0.01, 0.1, 0.3, 1.5, 3 and 10 mg/kg.

Regarding this clone: Its antigen is unknown. One base away there is no much larger clone; base qualities are not given.

Patients with autoimmune disease history or receiving systemic immunosuppression were excluded from the trial. In every dose cohort, peripheral blood was drawn for TCR sequencing at baseline, cycle 4 day 1, and cycle 7 day 1. Samples came from an open-label, multicenter, first-in-human phase I dose-escalation trial of ivuxolimab. The trial enrolled adults with locally advanced or metastatic head and neck squamous cell, hepatocellular, melanoma or renal cell carcinoma. Before TCR sequencing, CD4+ and CD8+ T cells were separately sorted from peripheral blood. To sequence the TCRbeta CDR3 region, genomic DNA was isolated from the sorted cells. The immunoSEQ Assay was used for sequencing of TCRbeta CDR3 regions. TCRdb holds this immuneACCESS table with in-frame rearrangements only. Some clones are missing; in checked studies, unresolved V genes explain under half, and the rest has no known cause. This sample comprises some 21,000 clones, approximately 73% of them detected only once. The ten largest clonotypes hold about 12% of the sample.

General findings and caveats noted by the study authors: At doses of 0.1 to 3.0 mg/kg, clonal expansion of both CD4+ and CD8+ blood T cells was observed from baseline to week 6. The antigen specificity of the peripheral T cells that underwent clonal expansion was not determined. After ivuxolimab, expanded clones were on average more numerous among CD8+ T cells than among CD4+ T cells. Low levels of normalized T-cell clonal expansion were also seen in some patients who did not respond. In the 0.1-3.0 mg/kg groups, partial responders had among the lowest normalized peripheral clonal expansion, particularly in CD8+ T cells.

From its cysteine to its phenylalanine, the CDR3 spans 12 amino acids. Just the 36-base CDR3 DNA is kept, in frame starting at base 1. A distance of 10 bases separates the germline ends of V and J, which lose 7 bases and 4 bases respectively. Per the germline V gene, SGHRS is the CDR1 and YFSETQ is the CDR2. Material: CD4+ or CD8+ T cells sorted from blood, obtained in a trial of the OX40 agonist ivuxolimab. The receptor was isolated from an adult with an advanced solid tumor such as melanoma, head and neck, liver or kidney cancer. This sequence uses TRBV5-1 and TRBJ2-3; the D gene remains uncertain. The sequenced DNA: TGCGCCAGCGGACCGCGCGCAGATACGCAGTATTTT. Translated, this is CASGPRADTQYF.